Below, 29 T cell receptor beta chains from the same sample are listed, as sequenced in a study of cytomegalovirus exposure and HLA in healthy donors. The PCR made use of 60 Vbeta and 13 Jbeta primers. Measured with immunoSEQ multiplex PCR; TCRdb has only the in-frame clones, and not every one. The table records around 100,000 clones, around 75% of them present only once. Material: PBMCs. Receptors were obtained from a woman between 25 and 40 years old in good health and CMV-seronegative.

The rearrangement joins TRBV9 to TRBJ1-1, with D perhaps TRBD1 (5 bases). Germline V gene sequence: CDR1 SGDLS, CDR2 YYNGEE. This CDR3 contains 13 residues. The V and J ends lost 0 bases and 5 bases respectively, with 8 bases between them. The CDR3 region has the DNA TGTGCCAGCAGCGTAGGCGGGGCAACTGAAGCTTTCTTT. Its translation: CASSVGGATEAFF.

The V and J genes are TRBV19 and TRBJ1-2; TRBD1 is a possible D gene (6 bases). The V end lost 0 bases, the J end lost 5 bases, and 13 bases lay between the germline ends. CDR3 length equals 15 residues. CDR1 is LNHDA and CDR2 is SQIVND in the germline V gene (reference sequence). The CDR3: CASSIEPGHTYGYTF. CDR3 coding DNA: TGTGCCAGTAGTATAGAACCGGGACACACTTATGGCTACACCTTC.

This clone has more than one count but fewer than ten. The chain employs TRBV5-1 and TRBJ2-7; D perhaps matches TRBD1 (5 bases). Trimming removed 1 base at V and 0 bases at J, with 14 bases between. Germline lookup yields CDR1 SGHRS and CDR2 YFSETQ. The CDR3 is 16 residues long. This CDR3 reads CASSLLARGSSYEQYF. The CDR3, as DNA: TGCGCCAGCAGCTTGTTAGCTAGGGGAAGCTCCTACGAGCAGTACTTC.

The chain carries TRBV6-5 and TRBJ1-1; D is ambiguous. There are 15 residues in the CDR3. Between the trimmed V and J ends, which lost 0 bases and 1 base, there was a span of 9 bases. The germline gives CDR1 MNHEY, CDR2 SVGAGI. The CDR3 here is CASSYSSSGNTEAFF. The CDR3 nucleotides are TGTGCCAGCAGTTACTCTAGCTCGGGGAACACTGAAGCTTTCTTT.

J is TRBJ1-2 and V is TRBV6-1; D is unclear. CDR1 is MNHNS and CDR2 is SASEGT in the germline V gene. Deletions cut 6 bases from V and 4 bases from J, with 12 bases between. This CDR3 has 13 amino acids. Here the CDR3 reads CASRALRSYGYTF. As DNA, the CDR3 is TGTGCCAGCAGGGCCCTAAGGAGCTATGGCTACACCTTC.

This chain joins TRBV6-5 and TRBJ2-3; 10 nucleotides agree with TRBD1. The V and J ends lost 5 bases and 4 bases, in that order; junction bases with no gene match: 3. CDR3 size: 14 residues. CDR1 is MNHEY, CDR2 SVGAGI, per germline. This CDR3 is CASSTGQGADTQYF. The CDR3 DNA sequence: TGTGCCAGCAGTACCGGACAGGGGGCAGATACGCAGTATTTT.

The rearrangement links TRBV6-5 to TRBJ1-4, with D uncertain. The CDR3 extends over 15 amino acids. Looked up from germline, CDR1 is MNHEY and CDR2 is SVGAGI. Between the trimmed V and J ends, which lost 9 bases and 7 bases, there was a span of 21 bases. CDR3: CASKSGRLGIEKLFF. The DNA for the CDR3 is TGTGCCAGTAAAAGTGGGAGGCTCGGGATTGAAAAACTGTTTTTT.

This chain connects TRBV5-1 to TRBJ1-3; no definite D call. Looked up from germline, CDR1 is SGHRS and CDR2 is YFSETQ. V lost 0 bases and J 3 bases, leaving 7 bases between the germline ends. The length of the CDR3 is 14 residues. The chain's CDR3 is CASSLGADGNTIYF. DNA of the CDR3: TGCGCCAGCAGCTTGGGGGCTGATGGAAACACCATATATTTT.

The V gene is TRBV6-6, the J gene TRBJ1-2; no definite D call. This CDR3 comprises 11 residues. CDR1 is MNHNY, CDR2 SVGAGI, per germline (reference sequence). V was pared by 4 bases and J by 10 bases, with 10 bases between. The CDR3 DNA sequence: TGTGCCAGCAGTTCGCTACTGATCTACACCTTC. It encodes CASSSLLIYTF.

This clone was observed a single time. The chain links TRBV5-1 to TRBJ2-1; 9 positions match TRBD2. Germline assignment: CDR1 SGHRS and CDR2 YFSETQ. J was trimmed by 3 bases and V by 0 bases; bases with no gene match: 1. This CDR3 comprises 15 residues. DNA of the CDR3: TGCGCCAGCAGCTTGGTTAGCGGGAGCTACAATGAGCAGTTCTTC. Translated: CASSLVSGSYNEQFF. Variable domain in full (rest from reference TRBV5-1 and TRBJ2-1): KAGVTQTPRYLIKTRGQQVTLSCSPISGHRSVSWYQQTPGQGLQFLFEYFSETQRNKGNFPGRFSGRQFSNSRSEMNVSTLELGDSALYLCASSLVSGSYNEQFFGPGTRLTVL.

This rearrangement joins TRBV27 to TRBJ1-2; 9 nucleotides align to TRBD1. Germline CDR1 reads MNHEY; CDR2 reads SMNVEV (reference sequence). V lost 4 bases and J lost 3; bases outside the gene matches: 3. The CDR3 is made up of 14 amino acids. The CDR3 DNA sequence: TGTGCCAGCAGTTACCGACAGGGGGACTATGGCTACACCTTC. Translated, it gives CASSYRQGDYGYTF.

J is TRBJ2-2 and V is TRBV2, with D possibly matching TRBD2 (5 bases). V lost 6 bases and J 5 bases, leaving 25 bases between the germline ends. The germline gives CDR1 SNHLY, CDR2 FYNNEI. CDR3 length equals 18 residues. This CDR3 is CASRTQSRPSTGTGELFF. As DNA, the CDR3 is TGTGCCAGCAGGACCCAAAGTAGGCCTAGCACTGGGACCGGGGAGCTGTTTTTT.

This CDR3 is CASSYGVSSYEQYF. The DNA for the CDR3 is TGTGCCAGCAGTTACGGAGTCTCCTCCTACGAGCAGTACTTC. The chain is built from TRBV6-5 and TRBJ2-7; no reliable D call. Germline CDR1 is MNHEY and CDR2 is SVGAGI. Trimming left V 2 bases short and J 0 bases short, with 8 bases between. This CDR3 region has 14 residues.

V and J are TRBV19 and TRBJ1-2; 8 bases fit TRBD1. Germline trimming cut 2 bases from V and 0 bases from J; bases unmatched to any gene: 2. The CDR3 consists of 15 residues. CDR1 and CDR2 from the germline V gene are LNHDA and SQIVND (reference sequence). CDR3 nucleotide sequence: TGTGCCAGTAGTATACAGGGGGCGACTAACTATGGCTACACCTTC. This sequence encodes CASSIQGATNYGYTF.

About this clone itself: A junction boundary mismatches the germline segment, possibly from a read error. The rearrangement joins TRBV6-4 to TRBJ1-1; D remains ambiguous. The CDR3 totals 11 residues. Germline V lookup: CDR1 MRHNA, CDR2 SNTAGT. The CDR3 is CMAGPPVEAFF. The DNA of the CDR3 is TGCATGGCGGGCCCGCCAGTAGAAGCTTTCTTT.

The rearrangement links TRBV18 to TRBJ2-2; D uncertain. Trimming removed 2 bases at V and 3 bases at J, with 10 bases between. Looked up from germline, CDR1 is KGHSH and CDR2 is LQKENI. This CDR3 is 15 amino acids long. The CDR3 sequence: CASSPLPRDTGELFF. The CDR3 nucleotides are TGTGCCAGCTCACCATTGCCTCGGGACACCGGGGAGCTGTTTTTT.

The J gene is TRBJ2-3, the V gene TRBV2, with 14 bases matching TRBD2. V lost 3 bases to trimming and J lost 0 bases; unmatched junction nucleotides: 14. The CDR3 loop spans 21 amino acids. Per the germline V gene, CDR1 is SNHLY and CDR2 is FYNNEI. The CDR3 here is CASSEKVTSGRGGRSTDTQYF. CDR3 sequence (DNA): TGTGCCAGCAGTGAGAAGGTGACTAGCGGGAGGGGGGGAAGAAGCACAGATACGCAGTATTTT. Full variable domain (remainder filled in from reference TRBV2 and TRBJ2-3): EPEVTQTPSHQVTQMGQEVILRCVPISNHLYFYWYRQILGQKVEFLVSFYNNEISEKSEIFDDQFSVERPDGSNFTLKIRSTKLEDSAMYFCASSEKVTSGRGGRSTDTQYFGPGTRLTVL.

The chain recombines TRBV7-2 with TRBJ2-3; no clear D gene. From germline, CDR1 is SGHTA and CDR2 FQGNSA. There are 12 residues in the CDR3. V was shortened by 5 bases and J by 1 base, with 4 bases between the two germline ends. The CDR3 is CASSLRTDTQYF. CDR3 DNA: TGTGCCAGCAGCCTACGCACAGATACGCAGTATTTT.

This clone came up a few times. The chain links TRBV2 to TRBJ1-5; TRBD1 aligns across 7 bases. V lost 7 bases to trimming and J lost 0 bases; unmatched junction nucleotides: 9. The germline V gene encodes CDR1 SNHLY and CDR2 FYNNEI. This CDR3 is built from 16 residues. The CDR3 DNA is TGTGCCAGCAAGTTGACAGGGCCATATAGCAATCAGCCCCAGCATTTT. Translation: CASKLTGPYSNQPQHF.

This clone occurred a few times. Within the sample, other DNA sequences also encode this same CDR3. The V gene is TRBV4-3, the J gene TRBJ1-2; D gene unclear. The CDR3 is 15 residues long. The germline V gene has CDR1 LGHNA and CDR2 YSLEER. The V end was cut by 0 bases, the J end by 2 bases, with 10 bases between. The CDR3 region is CASSQEITANYGYTF. CDR3 DNA sequence: TGCGCCAGCAGCCAAGAGATCACAGCAAACTATGGCTACACCTTC.

V usage is TRBV10-3 and J usage is TRBJ1-2, with D possibly matching TRBD1 (5 bases). Germline V gene data show CDR1 as ENHRY and CDR2 as SYGVKD. This CDR3 comprises 14 residues. Trimming pared 2 bases from V and 6 bases from J, leaving 13 bases between. Here the CDR3 reads CAISEENLGHGYTF. CDR3 nucleotides: TGTGCCATCAGTGAGGAGAACTTGGGGCATGGCTACACCTTC.

This clone turned up a few times. The V gene is TRBV7-9, the J gene TRBJ2-7, with 8 bases matching TRBD1. Germline V gene data show CDR1 as SEHNR and CDR2 as FQNEAQ (reference sequence). The CDR3 is 13 residues long. Trimming took 8 bases from V and 6 from J; bases not matched to a gene: 9. CDR3 bases: TGTGCCAGCGCGGGACAGGTCGACTCCGAGCAGTACTTC. It yields the protein CASAGQVDSEQYF.

This chain links TRBV6-4 with TRBJ1-4; 11 nucleotides align to TRBD1. CDR3 size: 17 residues. Germline trimming cut 3 bases from V and 7 bases from J; bases unmatched to any gene: 10. In germline, CDR1 is MRHNA, CDR2 SNTAGT. CDR3 region: CASSEPQGGTGGEKLFF. For the CDR3, the DNA is TGTGCCAGCAGTGAGCCTCAGGGAGGGACAGGGGGTGAAAAACTGTTTTTT.

The J gene is TRBJ1-2, the V gene TRBV6-6; 11 bases agree with TRBD1. V dropped 6 bases and J dropped 3; count of bases not matched to a gene: 3. Germline V lookup: CDR1 MNHNY, CDR2 SVGAGI (reference sequence). This CDR3 is built from 14 residues. The CDR3 coding sequence is TGTGCCAGCAGCGGACAGGGGGCCGACTATGGCTACACCTTC. The encoded protein is CASSGQGADYGYTF.

This chain links TRBV7-3 with TRBJ2-2, with D possibly matching TRBD2 (5 bases). This CDR3 region has 15 residues. V dropped 5 bases and J dropped 2 bases, with 12 bases sitting between them. Germline V gene data show CDR1 as SGHTA and CDR2 as FQGTGA. The CDR3 loop reads CASSQGLGNTGELFF. For the CDR3, the DNA is TGTGCCAGCAGCCAAGGACTCGGCAACACCGGGGAGCTGTTTTTT.

The chain links TRBV18 to TRBJ1-3; unclear D gene. The germline V gene encodes CDR1 KGHSH and CDR2 LQKENI. V lost 3 bases, J lost 1 base, and 10 bases lay in between. There are 15 residues in the CDR3. CDR3 nucleotides: TGTGCCAGCTCACCCCTGGGCGGGTCTGGAAACACCATATATTTT. Translating it yields CASSPLGGSGNTIYF. Full variable domain (missing parts from reference TRBV18 and TRBJ1-3): NAGVMQNPRHLVRRRGQEARLRCSPMKGHSHVYWYRQLPEEGLKFMVYLQKENIIDESGMPKERFSAEFPKEGPSILRIQQVVRGDSAAYFCASSPLGGSGNTIYFGEGSWLTVV.

The rearrangement uses TRBV6-1 and TRBJ2-1; the match to TRBD1 covers 7 bases. J was trimmed by 7 bases and V by 4 bases; bases with no gene match: 7. This CDR3 has 14 residues. Germline V gene lookup returns CDR1 MNHNS and CDR2 SASEGT. CDR3 region: CASSGGRGFNEQFF. The CDR3 DNA is TGTGCCAGCAGTGGGGGCAGGGGGTTTAATGAGCAGTTCTTC.

The chain is built from TRBV27 and TRBJ2-5; 9 bases map to TRBD2. The CDR3 is 15 amino acids. The V gene's germline CDR1 is MNHEY and CDR2 SMNVEV (reference sequence). After removal of 3 bases from V and 5 bases from J, the junction contained 7 bases not matched to a gene. The CDR3 nucleotides are TGTGCCAGCAGTTTCACCCGTAGCGGGAGCGAGACCCAGTACTTC. Translating gives CASSFTRSGSETQYF.

The CDR3 region is CASREAGGYEQYF. The CDR3 coding sequence is TGCGCCAGCAGAGAAGCGGGAGGGTACGAGCAGTACTTC. The rearrangement links TRBV5-1 to TRBJ2-5; 10 bases align to TRBD2. The DNA end is more similar to TRBJ2-7, so the J call may be wrong. Germline assignment: CDR1 SGHRS and CDR2 YFSETQ. CDR3 length: 13 residues.